A selection of T cell receptor beta chains follows, all from one sample in a study of beta chain features in type 1 diabetes. Assay: immunoSEQ multiplex PCR; the TCRdb copy retains only in-frame clones and omits some. The sample has 140,000 to 150,000 clones, about 10% seen once. Sequencing used naive CD4+ T cells from blood. All receptors derive from a man younger than 35 in good health. CDR3s include the opening cysteine and the closing phenylalanine or tryptophan. Fields, in order: V gene, clone size, D gene, J gene, CDR3 protein, CDR3 DNA. The D gene is left open where the match is weak. Clone size appears in some rows only: once, few, many, or a class for an expanded clone.

v_call: TRBV5-1
clone_size: .
d_call: TRBD2
j_call: TRBJ2-3
cdr3_aa: CASSTPSGGPTDTQYF
cdr3_nt: TGCGCCAGCAGCACCCCTAGCGGGGGACCCACAGATACGCAGTATTTT

v_call: TRBV10-3
clone_size: .
d_call: TRBD2
j_call: TRBJ2-5
cdr3_aa: CAISDYSGGARETQYF
cdr3_nt: TGTGCCATCAGTGATTATAGCGGGGGGGCCCGGGAGACCCAGTACTTC

v_call: TRBV7-2
clone_size: .
d_call: TRBD2
j_call: TRBJ2-5
cdr3_aa: CASSLAGGQETQYF
cdr3_nt: TGTGCCAGCAGCCTAGCGGGGGGGCAGGAGACCCAGTACTTC

v_call: TRBV11-2
clone_size: few
d_call: TRBD1
j_call: TRBJ1-6
cdr3_aa: CASSLGTGNSASPLHF
cdr3_nt: TGTGCCAGCAGCCTCGGGACAGGGAATAGTGCTTCACCCCTCCACTTT

v_call: TRBV7-2
clone_size: few
d_call: .
j_call: TRBJ1-1
cdr3_aa: CASSLAGQMNTEAFF
cdr3_nt: TGTGCCAGCAGCTTAGCGGGGCAGATGAACACTGAAGCTTTCTTT

v_call: TRBV6-1
clone_size: few
d_call: TRBD1
j_call: TRBJ1-1
cdr3_aa: CASSPNRDSRAFF
cdr3_nt: TGTGCCAGCAGCCCGAACCGGGACAGTCGAGCTTTCTTT

v_call: TRBV5-5
clone_size: few
d_call: .
j_call: TRBJ2-6
cdr3_aa: CASSADVGAARSGANVLTF
cdr3_nt: TGTGCCAGCAGCGCCGACGTGGGGGCAGCGCGCTCTGGGGCCAACGTCCTGACTTTC

v_call: TRBV7-2
clone_size: few
d_call: TRBD1
j_call: TRBJ1-5
cdr3_aa: CASSRDRDQPQHF
cdr3_nt: TGTGCCAGCAGCCGGGACAGGGATCAGCCCCAGCATTTT

v_call: TRBV5-8
clone_size: .
d_call: .
j_call: TRBJ1-1
cdr3_aa: CASSWGGDWMNTEAFF
cdr3_nt: TGTGCCAGCAGCTGGGGGGGGGACTGGATGAACACTGAAGCTTTCTTT

v_call: TRBV5-1
clone_size: .
d_call: .
j_call: TRBJ1-4
cdr3_aa: CASSSPPGLNNEKLFF
cdr3_nt: TGCGCCAGCAGCTCGCCACCCGGACTCAACAATGAAAAACTGTTTTTT

v_call: TRBV6-5
clone_size: .
d_call: .
j_call: TRBJ1-2
cdr3_aa: CASRKTGWQGYTF
cdr3_nt: TGTGCCAGCAGAAAAACAGGGTGGCAAGGCTACACCTTC

v_call: TRBV7-9
clone_size: .
d_call: .
j_call: TRBJ1-5
cdr3_aa: CASSLLSNQPQHF
cdr3_nt: TGTGCCAGCAGCTTACTAAGCAATCAGCCCCAGCATTTT

v_call: TRBV11-2
clone_size: few
d_call: TRBD1
j_call: TRBJ2-5
cdr3_aa: CASSTDRGETQYF
cdr3_nt: TGTGCCAGCAGCACAGACAGGGGAGAGACCCAGTACTTC

v_call: TRBV18
clone_size: .
d_call: .
j_call: TRBJ1-2
cdr3_aa: CASSPDGGLYTF
cdr3_nt: TGTGCCAGCTCACCCGACGGGGGACTCTACACCTTC

v_call: TRBV4-2
clone_size: few
d_call: TRBD2
j_call: TRBJ2-1
cdr3_aa: CASSQDLQLAGSSSYNEQFF
cdr3_nt: TGTGCCAGCAGCCAAGATCTGCAACTAGCGGGGTCCAGCTCCTACAATGAGCAGTTCTTC

v_call: TRBV7-2
clone_size: .
d_call: .
j_call: TRBJ1-5
cdr3_aa: CASSLTTPGFQPQHF
cdr3_nt: TGTGCCAGCAGCTTGACAACACCAGGTTTTCAGCCCCAGCATTTT

v_call: TRBV6-4
clone_size: few
d_call: .
j_call: TRBJ1-4
cdr3_aa: CASSDKGVREKLFF
cdr3_nt: TGTGCCAGCAGTGACAAGGGGGTACGGGAAAAACTGTTTTTT

v_call: TRBV4-2
clone_size: .
d_call: TRBD2
j_call: TRBJ2-1
cdr3_aa: CASSQVLVGLAGGVQLNEQFF
cdr3_nt: TGTGCCAGCAGCCAAGTTTTAGTAGGACTAGCGGGGGGGGTTCAACTTAATGAGCAGTTCTTC

v_call: TRBV7-3
clone_size: .
d_call: .
j_call: TRBJ2-5
cdr3_aa: CASSLTVRETQYF
cdr3_nt: TGTGCCAGCAGCTTAACAGTCAGGGAGACCCAGTACTTC

v_call: TRBV6-5
clone_size: .
d_call: .
j_call: TRBJ2-3
cdr3_aa: CASSYRDNTDTQYF
cdr3_nt: TGTGCCAGCAGTTACCGGGACAATACAGATACGCAGTATTTT

v_call: TRBV5-6
clone_size: .
d_call: .
j_call: TRBJ2-1
cdr3_aa: CASSLGFNEQFF
cdr3_nt: TGTGCCAGCAGCCTCGGGTTCAATGAGCAGTTCTTC

v_call: TRBV30
clone_size: few
d_call: .
j_call: TRBJ2-7
cdr3_aa: CAWNPGSYEQYF
cdr3_nt: TGTGCCTGGAACCCGGGCTCCTACGAGCAGTACTTC

v_call: TRBV7-7
clone_size: .
d_call: .
j_call: TRBJ2-7
cdr3_aa: CASSHRTVTYEQYF
cdr3_nt: TGTGCCAGCAGCCATCGGACAGTTACCTACGAGCAGTACTTC

v_call: TRBV6-5
clone_size: .
d_call: TRBD1
j_call: TRBJ2-7
cdr3_aa: CASSVDREGGQYF
cdr3_nt: TGTGCCAGCAGTGTTGACAGGGAAGGGGGGCAGTACTTC

v_call: TRBV4-1
clone_size: few
d_call: .
j_call: TRBJ2-4
cdr3_aa: CASSHPSAGAGEYIQYF
cdr3_nt: TGCGCCAGCAGCCACCCTTCGGCGGGGGCGGGCGAGTACATTCAGTACTTC

v_call: TRBV6-5
clone_size: .
d_call: .
j_call: TRBJ2-3
cdr3_aa: CASVREFTDTQYF
cdr3_nt: TGTGCCAGCGTCCGGGAGTTCACAGATACGCAGTATTTT

v_call: TRBV27
clone_size: .
d_call: TRBD1
j_call: TRBJ2-7
cdr3_aa: CASRPRQGPYEQYF
cdr3_nt: TGTGCCAGCAGACCACGACAGGGTCCCTACGAGCAGTACTTC

v_call: TRBV27
clone_size: .
d_call: TRBD1
j_call: TRBJ1-5
cdr3_aa: CASSLRGTGYGQPQHF
cdr3_nt: TGTGCCAGCAGTTTAAGGGGGACAGGTTATGGCCAGCCCCAGCATTTT

v_call: TRBV11-2
clone_size: few
d_call: TRBD2
j_call: TRBJ2-3
cdr3_aa: CASSLVAGGTDTQYF
cdr3_nt: TGTGCCAGCAGCTTAGTAGCGGGCGGCACAGATACGCAGTATTTT

v_call: TRBV5-1
clone_size: few
d_call: TRBD2
j_call: TRBJ2-7
cdr3_aa: CASSLASGGGEQYF
cdr3_nt: TGCGCCAGCAGCTTGGCCTCGGGGGGAGGCGAGCAGTACTTC

v_call: TRBV5-5
clone_size: .
d_call: TRBD1
j_call: TRBJ1-2
cdr3_aa: CASSPSGTGHGYTF
cdr3_nt: TGTGCCAGCAGCCCCTCGGGGACAGGGCATGGCTACACCTTC

v_call: TRBV18
clone_size: few
d_call: .
j_call: TRBJ2-3
cdr3_aa: CASSPPLGPDTQYF
cdr3_nt: TGTGCCAGCTCACCACCCCTAGGCCCAGATACGCAGTATTTT

v_call: TRBV4-2
clone_size: .
d_call: .
j_call: TRBJ2-2
cdr3_aa: CASSPDPSAGELFF
cdr3_nt: TGTGCCAGCAGCCCCGACCCTAGCGCCGGGGAGCTGTTTTTT

v_call: TRBV6-6
clone_size: .
d_call: .
j_call: TRBJ1-6
cdr3_aa: CASSYPQTDNSPLHF
cdr3_nt: TGTGCCAGCAGTTACCCCCAGACAGATAATTCACCCCTCCACTTT

v_call: TRBV7-9
clone_size: many
d_call: TRBD1
j_call: TRBJ2-5
cdr3_aa: CASSADRVYVETQYF
cdr3_nt: TGTGCCAGCAGCGCGGACAGGGTTTATGTGGAGACCCAGTACTTC

v_call: TRBV18
clone_size: .
d_call: TRBD1
j_call: TRBJ1-5
cdr3_aa: CASSRGTGDQQPQHF
cdr3_nt: TGTGCCAGCTCACGGGGGACAGGGGATCAACAGCCCCAGCATTTT

v_call: TRBV6-5
clone_size: few
d_call: TRBD1
j_call: TRBJ1-1
cdr3_aa: CASSSQDRGNEAFF
cdr3_nt: TGTGCCAGCAGTTCTCAGGACAGGGGGAATGAAGCTTTCTTT

v_call: TRBV9
clone_size: many
d_call: .
j_call: TRBJ1-2
cdr3_aa: CASSAPTIRGYTF
cdr3_nt: TGTGCCAGCAGCGCTCCGACAATACGTGGCTACACCTTC

v_call: TRBV10-1
clone_size: .
d_call: .
j_call: TRBJ2-3
cdr3_aa: CASSESVLATDTQYF
cdr3_nt: TGCGCCAGCAGTGAGTCGGTACTAGCTACAGATACGCAGTATTTT

v_call: TRBV5-4
clone_size: few
d_call: TRBD2
j_call: TRBJ2-1
cdr3_aa: CASSFTGGGNEQFF
cdr3_nt: TGTGCCAGCAGCTTCACGGGAGGGGGCAATGAGCAGTTCTTC

v_call: TRBV30
clone_size: .
d_call: .
j_call: TRBJ2-7
cdr3_aa: CAWRRGSSYEQYF
cdr3_nt: TGTGCCTGGAGACGGGGAAGCTCCTACGAGCAGTACTTC

v_call: TRBV7-3
clone_size: .
d_call: TRBD2
j_call: TRBJ2-7
cdr3_aa: CASSLSGGRGYEQYF
cdr3_nt: TGTGCCAGCAGCCTATCTGGGGGGAGGGGCTACGAGCAGTACTTC

v_call: TRBV18
clone_size: .
d_call: TRBD1
j_call: TRBJ2-3
cdr3_aa: CASSRQGPDTQYF
cdr3_nt: TGTGCCAGCTCGAGACAGGGACCAGATACGCAGTATTTT

v_call: TRBV27
clone_size: .
d_call: TRBD1
j_call: TRBJ2-7
cdr3_aa: CASRDSHYEQYF
cdr3_nt: TGTGCCAGCCGGGACAGCCACTACGAGCAGTACTTC

v_call: TRBV5-5
clone_size: .
d_call: .
j_call: TRBJ2-5
cdr3_aa: CASSLGALEPETQYF
cdr3_nt: TGTGCCAGCAGCTTAGGGGCTCTAGAGCCGGAGACCCAGTACTTC

v_call: TRBV30
clone_size: few
d_call: TRBD2
j_call: TRBJ2-3
cdr3_aa: CAWSFSRTSGGVDTQYF
cdr3_nt: TGTGCCTGGAGTTTCTCAAGGACTAGCGGGGGAGTAGATACGCAGTATTTT

v_call: TRBV10-1
clone_size: .
d_call: TRBD2
j_call: TRBJ2-3
cdr3_aa: CASSESPSGGLADTQYF
cdr3_nt: TGCGCCAGCAGCGAGTCGCCTAGCGGGGGGTTGGCAGATACGCAGTATTTT

v_call: TRBV4-3
clone_size: few
d_call: TRBD2
j_call: TRBJ2-5
cdr3_aa: CASSQGLAETQYF
cdr3_nt: TGCGCCAGCAGCCAAGGACTAGCGGAGACCCAGTACTTC

v_call: TRBV19
clone_size: few
d_call: .
j_call: TRBJ2-1
cdr3_aa: CASNSRDTYNEQFF
cdr3_nt: TGTGCCAGTAACTCCCGTGACACTTACAATGAGCAGTTCTTC

v_call: TRBV7-7
clone_size: few
d_call: TRBD2
j_call: TRBJ2-2
cdr3_aa: CASSRRAGGNTGELFF
cdr3_nt: TGTGCCAGCAGCCGGAGAGCGGGAGGGAACACCGGGGAGCTGTTTTTT

v_call: TRBV9
clone_size: many
d_call: .
j_call: TRBJ1-5
cdr3_aa: CASSGQGNQPQHF
cdr3_nt: TGTGCCAGCAGCGGGCAGGGAAATCAGCCCCAGCATTTT

v_call: TRBV7-2
clone_size: .
d_call: TRBD1
j_call: TRBJ1-4
cdr3_aa: CASSIRQGAANEKLFF
cdr3_nt: TGTGCCAGCAGCATCCGTCAGGGGGCTGCTAATGAAAAACTGTTTTTT

v_call: TRBV7-2
clone_size: few
d_call: .
j_call: TRBJ2-6
cdr3_aa: CASSPSGANVLTF
cdr3_nt: TGTGCCAGCAGCCCTTCTGGGGCCAACGTCCTGACTTTC